Below, 30 T cell receptor beta chains from the same sample are listed, as sequenced in a study of beta chain features in type 1 diabetes. Whole-study results and caveats: Shortening of TCRB CDR3s, moderate but significant, appeared in all four CD4+ subsets of Type 1 diabetes patients.

The authors reverse transcribed all of the isolated RNA, so sequencing captured expressed TCRB transcripts. Produced via immunoSEQ multiplex PCR; TCRdb's table is partial and in-frame only. The repertoire holds 600,000 or so clones, with roughly 12% as singletons. Their recognized antigens are unknown. Material for sequencing was naive CD4+ T cells from blood. These TCRs come from a man aged 25 to 45 with type 1 diabetes.

The sample holds a few counts of this clone. The chain couples TRBV7-2 to TRBJ2-1, with TRBD2 matching over 10 bases. Trimming at V came to 5 bases and at J to 7 bases, leaving 5 bases not matched to a gene. Germline V gene sequence: CDR1 SGHTA, CDR2 FQGNSA. The CDR3 is 14 residues long. The CDR3 loop reads CASSPWTSGNEQFF. The CDR3, as DNA: TGTGCCAGCAGCCCGTGGACTAGCGGAAATGAGCAGTTCTTC. Using reference TRBV7-2 and TRBJ2-1 for the parts outside the CDR3, the full variable domain is GAGVSQSPSNKVTEKGKDVELRCDPISGHTALYWYRQSLGQGLEFLIYFQGNSAPDKSGLPSDRFSAERTGGSVSTLTIQRTQQEDSAVYLCASSPWTSGNEQFFGPGTRLTVL.

With respect to this clone: The germline gene is not matched at one end of the junction; a read error may be the cause. V and J are TRBV7-8 and TRBJ2-6, with TRBD1 identical over 7 bases. This CDR3 has 16 amino acids. Germline V gives CDR1 SGHVS, CDR2 FQNEAQ. The CDR3 is CVSSRWTGPGANVLTF. The CDR3 region has the DNA TGTGTCAGCAGCCGATGGACAGGACCTGGGGCCAACGTCCTGACTTTC.

The chain is built from TRBV7-6 and TRBJ1-6, with a possible D match to TRBD1 (6 bases). In germline, CDR1 is SGHVS, CDR2 FNYEAQ. CDR3 length: 13 residues. Trimming cost V 7 bases and J 10 bases, with 14 bases left between them. The CDR3 DNA sequence: TGTGCCAGCAATGGGGGGCTGAGGTCACCCCTCCACTTT. It yields the protein CASNGGLRSPLHF.

This clone has more than one count but fewer than ten. The chain has TRBV21-1 and TRBJ1-1; the table's D call of TRBD1 was not tested on the DNA. TRBV21-1 is a known pseudogene. The CDR3 has 15 residues. This chain's CDR3 is CASSVGQGVDTEAFF. DNA of the CDR3: TGTGCCAGCAGCGTGGGACAGGGTGTGGACACTGAAGCTTTCTTT.

This clone has more than one count but fewer than ten. Sequence at one end of the junction differs from germline and may be a read error. This chain joins TRBV7-2 and TRBJ1-2; D gene unclear. In germline, CDR1 is SGHTA, CDR2 FQGNSA. CDR3 length: 13 residues. CDR3 protein: CASSSDSNSGYTF. In nucleotides, the CDR3 is TGTGCCAGCAGCTCTGACTCTAACTCTGGCTACACCTTC.

This clone was counted a few times. The chain links TRBV19 to TRBJ2-2; TRBD2 is a possible D gene (6 bases). V shed 5 bases and J shed 4 bases, with 17 bases lying between them. This CDR3 has 16 residues. CDR1 and CDR2 from the germline V gene are LNHDA and SQIVND (reference sequence). This CDR3 is CASSSRGGGVTGELFF. DNA for the CDR3: TGTGCCAGTAGTTCACGGGGAGGAGGGGTCACCGGGGAGCTGTTTTTT.

As for this clone: The sample holds other DNA sequences that translate to the same CDR3. In DNA, the CDR3 is TGTGCCAGCAGCCTAATAACCGGGGAGCTGTTTTTT. This encodes CASSLITGELFF. The V gene is TRBV7-9, the J gene TRBJ2-2; no clear D gene. Germline V lookup: CDR1 SEHNR, CDR2 FQNEAQ (reference sequence). Between the trimmed V and J ends, which lost 5 bases and 5 bases, there was a span of 6 bases. There are 12 residues in the CDR3.

This clone was counted only a few times. The chain has TRBV4-3 and TRBJ1-2; a possible D gene is TRBD1 (5 bases). The CDR3 is made up of 15 amino acids. Looked up from germline, CDR1 is LGHNA and CDR2 is YSLEER. Trimming took 1 base from V and 2 from J, leaving 11 bases between them. CDR3 coding DNA: TGCGCCAGCAGCCAAGGTGGGGGTAGAAACTATGGCTACACCTTC. It translates to CASSQGGGRNYGYTF.

Only a few counts were recorded for this clone. This chain links TRBV5-4 with TRBJ1-4, with D unresolved. V was cut by 4 bases and J by 0 bases, with 13 bases left in between. Germline V gene lookup returns CDR1 SGHNT and CDR2 YYREEE (reference sequence). The CDR3 loop spans 16 amino acids. CDR3 bases: TGTGCCAGCAGCCTCAACCGGGGTGCAACTAATGAAAAACTGTTTTTT. This gives the protein CASSLNRGATNEKLFF.

V and J are TRBV7-8 and TRBJ2-1; maybe TRBD2 (6 bases). This CDR3 contains 15 residues. Germline V gene lookup returns CDR1 SGHVS and CDR2 FQNEAQ. V gave up 1 base and J gave up 8 bases, with 15 bases separating them. The DNA for the CDR3 is TGTGCCAGCAGCTTAGAGGCCTGGGGGGACGATGAGCAGTTCTTC. Amino acid sequence: CASSLEAWGDDEQFF.

The table lists this clone with a few counts. J is TRBJ1-6 and V is TRBV11-2; the match to TRBD1 covers 8 bases. Germline V CDR1 and CDR2: SGHAT, FQNNGV. Unmatched junction bases numbered 6, after V lost 1 base and J lost 7 bases. The CDR3 runs 16 residues. Written as DNA, the CDR3 is TGTGCCAGCAGCTTAGGCGGACAGGGAGCAAATTCACCCCTCCACTTT. Its protein is CASSLGGQGANSPLHF.

The V and J genes are TRBV19 and TRBJ1-5; 9 bases agree with TRBD1. V trimming: 1 base; J trimming: 4 bases; junction bases outside the gene matches: 11. CDR3 length equals 18 residues. The germline CDR1 and CDR2 sequences are LNHDA and SQIVND (reference sequence). The CDR3 protein is CASSIGPGQGLRNQPQHF. Here the CDR3 DNA reads TGTGCCAGTAGTATAGGTCCCGGACAGGGGTTGAGGAATCAGCCCCAGCATTTT.

V gene TRBV18 combines with J gene TRBJ2-7; D call uncertain. Germline assignment: CDR1 KGHSH and CDR2 LQKENI. Trimming took off 4 bases at V and 2 bases at J, with 9 bases between the two ends. The CDR3 runs 13 residues. DNA of the CDR3: TGTGCCAGCTCACAGCCGGCAACCTACGAGCAGTACTTC. This codes for CASSQPATYEQYF.

CDR3 nucleotide sequence: TGTGCCACTAGGGGCCCGTGGGCCGGAGAGACCCAGTACTTC. Its translation: CATRGPWAGETQYF. V gene TRBV10-3 combines with J gene TRBJ2-5, with D possibly TRBD1 on 5 matching bases. CDR3 length equals 14 residues. Trimming removed 10 bases at V and 4 bases at J, with 19 bases between. Germline loops: CDR1 ENHRY, CDR2 SYGVKD.

V usage is TRBV29-1 and J usage is TRBJ1-4; D gene uncertain. With 6 bases removed from V and 5 bases from J, the gap between germline ends came to 13 bases. CDR1 SQVTM and CDR2 ANQGSEA come from the germline V gene. CDR3 length: 13 residues. CDR3 nucleotides: TGCAGCGTCTTAGACGGGCAGAATGAAAAACTGTTTTTT. This translates into CSVLDGQNEKLFF. The whole variable domain, filled in from reference TRBV29-1 and TRBJ1-4, reads SAVISQKPSRDICQRGTSLTIQCQVDSQVTMMFWYRQQPGQSLTLIATANQGSEATYESGFVIDKFPISRPNLTFSTLTVSNMSPEDSSIYLCSVLDGQNEKLFFGSGTQLSVL.

The chain uses TRBV29-1 and TRBJ1-1; 8 bases agree with TRBD1. V shed 6 bases, J shed 5 bases, and the junction held 11 bases outside the gene matches. The CDR3 is made up of 14 amino acids. Germline lookup yields CDR1 SQVTM and CDR2 ANQGSEA. In DNA, the CDR3 is TGCAGCGTCAAACTTCAGGGGGCACTAACTGAAGCTTTCTTT. Its protein is CSVKLQGALTEAFF. The complete variable domain, with remaining parts taken from reference TRBV29-1 and TRBJ1-1, reads SAVISQKPSRDICQRGTSLTIQCQVDSQVTMMFWYRQQPGQSLTLIATANQGSEATYESGFVIDKFPISRPNLTFSTLTVSNMSPEDSSIYLCSVKLQGALTEAFFGQGTRLTVV.

The chain employs TRBV30 and TRBJ2-5; D is ambiguous. Germline V gene sequence: CDR1 GTSNPN, CDR2 SVGIG (reference sequence). CDR3 size: 14 residues. Trimming stripped 0 bases from V and 2 bases from J, with 10 bases between. The CDR3 DNA is TGTGCCTGGAGTGTAATGGCCAGTCAAGAGACCCAGTACTTC. This translates into CAWSVMASQETQYF.

This clone showed up just a few times. This chain connects TRBV29-1 to TRBJ1-1, with a possible D match to TRBD1 (5 bases). The germline V gene encodes CDR1 SQVTM and CDR2 ANQGSEA. Trimming left V 7 bases short and J 0 bases short, with 15 bases between. CDR3 length: 14 residues. CDR3 amino acids: CSAGNRLLNTEAFF. The CDR3 DNA reads TGCAGCGCTGGAAACAGGCTACTGAACACTGAAGCTTTCTTT.

The sample holds a few counts of this clone. The V and J genes are TRBV11-3 and TRBJ2-1; 8 nucleotides agree with TRBD1. The germline CDR1 and CDR2 sequences are SGHNT and YENEEA. The CDR3 totals 15 residues. The V gene end was trimmed by 7 bases and the J gene end by 2 bases; junction bases not matched to a gene: 7. In nucleotides, the CDR3 is TGTGCCAGCACCCCCCAGGGGGCTACCTACAATGAGCAGTTCTTC. Translated, it gives CASTPQGATYNEQFF.

The chain employs TRBV19 and TRBJ1-5; 10 nucleotides agree with TRBD1. Trimming removed 6 bases from V and 6 bases from J; junction bases left unmatched: 2. The length of the CDR3 is 13 residues. Germline loops: CDR1 LNHDA, CDR2 SQIVND (reference sequence). The DNA for the CDR3 is TGTGCCAGTAGGGGACAGGGGATTCAGCCCCAGCATTTT. Translated: CASRGQGIQPQHF.

The J gene is TRBJ1-1, the V gene TRBV19, with no clear D. V lost 1 base and J lost 6, with 12 bases in between. CDR3 length: 14 residues. CDR1 and CDR2 (germline): LNHDA, SQIVND (reference sequence). The CDR3, as DNA: TGTGCCAGTAGTATAGGGCGCGATCGGGCTGAAGCTTTCTTT. Translating it yields CASSIGRDRAEAFF.

The sample holds a few counts of this clone. The chain employs TRBV5-4 and TRBJ1-6; D remains unclear. Per germline, CDR1 SGHNT and CDR2 YYREEE (reference sequence). This CDR3 spans 15 amino acids. The V end lost 5 bases, the J end lost 3 bases, and 12 bases lay between the germline ends. CDR3 loop: CASRENSVYNSPLHF. As DNA, the CDR3 is TGTGCCAGCAGGGAGAACAGCGTCTATAATTCACCCCTCCACTTT.

As DNA, the CDR3 is TGTGCCAGCAGTGAGCAAGGGGGTGCTAACTATGGCTACACCTTC. Encoded protein: CASSEQGGANYGYTF. The chain has TRBV2 and TRBJ1-2; D might be TRBD1 (6 bases). Trimming shortened V by 3 bases and J by 0 bases, and 11 bases separated the two germline ends. The CDR3 contains 15 residues. The germline V gene has CDR1 SNHLY and CDR2 FYNNEI.

This clone has a handful of counts. The CDR3 sequence: CASSVGGTSNTGELFF. The CDR3 DNA sequence: TGTGCCAGCAGCGTCGGCGGAACCTCGAACACCGGGGAGCTGTTTTTT. The chain employs TRBV9 and TRBJ2-2; D unclear. The CDR3 consists of 16 residues. V lost 2 bases and J 0 bases, leaving 11 bases between the germline ends. Germline V gene sequence: CDR1 SGDLS, CDR2 YYNGEE.

The chain joins TRBV11-1 to TRBJ2-7, with 9 bases aligning to TRBD1. Germline V CDR1 and CDR2: SGHAT, FQDESV (reference sequence). V gave up 5 bases and J gave up 2 bases; unmatched junction bases: 7. There are 15 residues in the CDR3. The CDR3 DNA reads TGTGCCAGCAGCGGGACAGGGAGAGAGCCCTACGAGCAGTACTTC. It codes for CASSGTGREPYEQYF. Combining the CDR3 with reference TRBV11-1 and TRBJ2-7 gives the whole variable domain EAEVAQSPRYKITEKSQAVAFWCDPISGHATLYWYRQILGQGPELLVQFQDESVVDDSQLPKDRFSAERLKGVDSTLKIQPAELGDSAMYLCASSGTGREPYEQYFGPGTRLTVT.

With regard to this clone: At one end, the junction sequence differs from germline, possibly due to a read error. This chain joins TRBV13 and TRBJ1-2; no clear D gene. The CDR3 length is 12 residues. Germline V gene sequence: CDR1 PRHDT, CDR2 FYEKMQ (reference sequence). CDR3 region: CASSLREGEAGF. The CDR3 DNA sequence: TGTGCCAGCAGCTTAAGGGAGGGAGAGGCCGGCTTC. The whole variable domain, filled in from reference TRBV13 and TRBJ1-2, reads AAGVIQSPRHLIKEKRETATLKCYPIPRHDTVYWYQQGPGQDPQFLISFYEKMQSDKGSIPDRFSAQQFSDYHSELNMSSLELGDSALYFCASSLREGEAGFGSGTRLTVV.

The chain carries TRBV6-5 and TRBJ1-1; the match to TRBD1 covers 10 bases. This CDR3 is built from 15 residues. V gave up 0 bases and J gave up 6 bases; unmatched junction bases: 4. The germline V gene encodes CDR1 MNHEY and CDR2 SVGAGI. CDR3 in DNA: TGTGCCAGCAGTTACTCGAGGACAGGGGGATCTGAAGCTTTCTTT. It is translated as CASSYSRTGGSEAFF.

J is TRBJ1-6 and V is TRBV6-5, with D maybe TRBD1 (5 bases). Germline V gene lookup returns CDR1 MNHEY and CDR2 SVGAGI. V lost 2 bases and J lost 9, with 11 bases in between. The CDR3 is made up of 14 amino acids. CDR3 DNA sequence: TGTGCCAGCAGTTACGGCAGGGAAGGTTCACCCCTCCACTTT. It specifies CASSYGREGSPLHF.

Remarks on this clone: The sample carries other DNA sequences with the same CDR3. The chain has TRBV27 and TRBJ1-6; D is perhaps TRBD1 (6 bases). The V gene lost 2 bases and the J gene lost 5 bases, with 10 bases spanning the gap. This CDR3 has 15 residues. Per the germline V gene, CDR1 is MNHEY and CDR2 is SMNVEV (reference sequence). The CDR3 sequence: CASSLQGGNNSPLHF. In DNA form, the CDR3 reads TGTGCCAGCAGTTTACAAGGGGGAAATAATTCACCCCTCCACTTT.

This clone showed up just a few times. The chain combines TRBV23-1 with TRBJ2-7, with TRBD1 as a possible D gene (5 bases). TRBV23-1 counts as an open reading frame of uncertain function. Trimming removed 8 bases from V and 1 base from J, with 12 bases in between. The CDR3 is 13 residues long. The CDR3 protein is CASQSSGSYEQYF. CDR3 nucleotide sequence: TGCGCCAGCCAGTCGTCAGGGTCCTACGAGCAGTACTTC.